This T cell receptor (beta chain) was identified in a study of blood T cell repertoires in COVID-19. Whole-study context: Acute and convalescent COVID-19 specimens originated in the United States, Italy and Spain. T cells, B-cell-depleted T cells, or PBMCs supplied cDNA or gDNA.

In the study's own analysis: Amplification with reference gene primers provided the estimates of nucleated cell counts. Assay: immunoSEQ multiplex PCR; the TCRdb copy retains only in-frame clones and omits some. D and trimming come from the DNA, and the V and J calls and clone size come from that table. The table has under 100,000 clones, about nine tenths seen once. Germline-derived CDR1 and CDR2 are LNHDA and SQIVND (reference sequence). The CDR3 sequence is 14 residues long. V gave up 6 bases and J gave up 5 bases, with 16 bases separating them. The source is a human donor in a cohort sampled during active COVID-19. Specimen: peripheral blood. The rearrangement joins TRBV19 to TRBJ1-1; D possibly corresponds to TRBD1 (5 bases). The CDR3 spells CASSPEGVGTEAFF. CDR3 nucleotides: TGTGCCAGTAGCCCTGAAGGGGTGGGAACTGAAGCTTTCTTT.